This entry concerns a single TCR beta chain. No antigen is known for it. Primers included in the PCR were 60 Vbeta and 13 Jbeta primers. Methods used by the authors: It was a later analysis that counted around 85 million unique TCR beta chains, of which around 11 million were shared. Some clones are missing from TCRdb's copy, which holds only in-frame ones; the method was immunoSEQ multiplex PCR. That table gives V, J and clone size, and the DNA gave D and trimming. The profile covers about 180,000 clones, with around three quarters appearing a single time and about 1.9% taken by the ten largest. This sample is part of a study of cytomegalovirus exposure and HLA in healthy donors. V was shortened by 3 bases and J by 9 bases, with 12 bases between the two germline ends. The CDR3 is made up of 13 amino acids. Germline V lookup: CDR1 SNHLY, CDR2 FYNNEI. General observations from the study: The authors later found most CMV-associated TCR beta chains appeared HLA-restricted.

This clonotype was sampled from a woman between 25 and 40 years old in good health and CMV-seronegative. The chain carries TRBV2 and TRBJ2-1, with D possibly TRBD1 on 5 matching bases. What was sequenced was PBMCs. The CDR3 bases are TGTGCCAGCAGTGACAGGGTCAGAGGTGAGCAGTTCTTC. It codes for CASSDRVRGEQFF.